A single sample is the source of the 9 T cell receptor beta chains below, sequenced in a study of T cells in Graves' hyperthyroidism and ophthalmopathy. RNA transcripts provided the source from which TCR beta CDR3 regions were amplified. During a first-round RT-PCR of the TCR CDR3, the HTBI primer set was used. One entry per CDR3 protein, called by TCRdb with MiXCR from the multiplex PCR reads. The data hold more than 450,000 distinct CDR3 sequences, with 13% to 15% observed a single time. Sequenced: blood. Receptors originate from a woman between 40 and 55 years old with Graves' hyperthyroidism.

This clonotype was seen ten or more times. The rearrangement uses TRBV5-1 and TRBJ2-7; D unclear. Deletions cut 0 bases from V and 4 bases from J, with 11 bases between. The CDR3 runs to 14 residues. Germline CDR1 and CDR2: SGHRS and YFSETQ. In DNA, the CDR3 is TGCGCCAGCAGCTTGGACGGACGAGATTACGAGCAGTACTTC. It translates to CASSLDGRDYEQYF.

To note about this clonotype: Relative to the germline gene, one junction end is altered; a read error may explain this. The chain couples TRBV12-3 or TRBV12-4 to TRBJ2-2; D possibly corresponds to TRBD2 (5 bases). The CDR3 runs to 13 residues. The CDR3 is CASSFKETGKLFF. For the CDR3, the DNA is TGTGCCAGCAGTTTTAAGGAGACCGGGAAGCTGTTTTTT.

V usage is TRBV19 and J usage is TRBJ2-7; 7 bases fit TRBD2. There are 14 residues in the CDR3. CDR1 and CDR2 (germline): LNHDA, SQIVND (reference sequence). V trimming: 3 bases; J trimming: 5 bases; junction bases outside the gene matches: 7. The DNA for the CDR3 is TGTGCCAGTAGTATTCTTCTAGCGGACGACGAGCAGTACTTC. Its translation: CASSILLADDEQYF.

This clonotype was seen at least ten times. In DNA form, the CDR3 reads TGTGCCAGCAGCTTAGAAATGGGGTACGAGCAGTACTTC. Encoded protein: CASSLEMGYEQYF. The rearrangement joins TRBV7-9 to TRBJ2-7; D remains ambiguous. Germline CDR1 SEHNR, CDR2 FQNEAQ (reference sequence). CDR3 length equals 13 residues. V was shortened by 1 base and J by 4 bases, with 8 bases between the two germline ends. The full variable domain, its missing parts supplied by reference TRBV7-9 and TRBJ2-7, is DTGVSQNPRHKITKRGQNVTFRCDPISEHNRLYWYRQTLGQGPEFLTYFQNEAQLEKSRLLSDRFSAERPKGSFSTLEIQRTEQGDSAMYLCASSLEMGYEQYFGPGTRLTVT.

Ten or more counts support this clonotype. The chain recombines TRBV6-5 with TRBJ2-5, with no clear D. Germline CDR1 is MNHEY and CDR2 is SVGAGI. V shed 0 bases and J shed 0 bases, with 8 bases lying between them. The length of the CDR3 is 15 residues. CDR3 loop: CASSYSIGNQETQYF. The CDR3 bases are TGTGCCAGCAGTTACTCGATAGGGAACCAAGAGACCCAGTACTTC.

The gene calls are TRBV5-1 and TRBJ1-2, with D tentatively TRBD1 (5 bases). V was trimmed by 0 bases and J by 10 bases, leaving 13 bases between them. Germline CDR1 is SGHRS and CDR2 is YFSETQ. The CDR3 has 13 amino acids. CDR3 protein: CASSLELGPLYTF. CDR3 coding DNA: TGCGCCAGCAGCTTGGAATTGGGACCACTCTACACCTTC.

This clonotype was found a few times. The germline gene is not matched at one end of the junction; a read error may be the cause. The chain carries TRBV7-7 and TRBJ2-3, with D perhaps matching TRBD2 (6 bases). Germline values: CDR1 SSHAT, CDR2 FNYEAQ (reference sequence). This CDR3 has 15 residues. The CDR3 loop reads CASSPDTSRSDTQYF. DNA for the CDR3: TGTGCTAGCAGCCCGGATACTAGCAGGTCAGATACGCAGTATTTT. The full variable domain, rest sourced from reference TRBV7-7 and TRBJ2-3, is GAGVSQSPRYKVTKRGQDVTLRCDPISSHATLYWYQQALGQGPEFLTYFNYEAQPDKSGLPSDRFSAERPEGSISTLTIQRTEQRDSAMYRCASSPDTSRSDTQYFGPGTRLTVL.

This clonotype was counted many times. The chain carries TRBV3-1 and TRBJ2-2; D remains unclear. Trimming left V 0 bases short and J 3 bases short, with 8 bases between. CDR1 and CDR2 (germline): LGHDT, YNNKEL (reference sequence). CDR3 length: 15 amino acids. The CDR3 here is CASSQDGSYTGELFF. CDR3 in DNA: TGTGCCAGCAGCCAAGATGGCTCGTACACCGGGGAGCTGTTTTTT.

This clonotype was recorded at least ten times. The J gene is TRBJ2-1, the V gene TRBV7-3; a possible D gene is TRBD1 (6 bases). With 2 bases removed from V and 6 bases from J, the gap between germline ends came to 14 bases. Germline-derived CDR1 and CDR2 are SGHTA and FQGTGA. The CDR3 is 15 amino acids. CDR3 in amino acids: CASSLGQGLRNEQFF. CDR3 in DNA: TGTGCCAGCAGCTTAGGTCAGGGGCTGCGCAATGAGCAGTTCTTC.